This T cell receptor beta chain was captured by sequencing in a study of OX40 agonist ivuxolimab in advanced cancers. Study in general: It was permissible to have had prior anti-PD-1, anti-PD-L1 or anti-CTLA-4 therapy, and more than 30% had some.

This CDR3 comprises 14 residues. Germline CDR1 and CDR2: MDHEN and SYDVKM. Deletions cut 7 bases from V and 4 bases from J, with 13 bases between. Study outcomes and limitations: It was also the case that some nonresponders had low normalized T-cell clonal expansion. The study did not work out the antigen specificity of the expanded peripheral T cells.

In regard to this clone: Its antigen remains unidentified.

Libraries were prepared by immunoSEQ multiplex PCR; TCRdb keeps only in-frame clonotypes and omits some of them. Found here are roughly 67,000 clones, 88% of them singletons; the top ten hold around 0.8%. The chain has TRBV28 and TRBJ1-4; D not resolved. Sequencing was performed on CD4+ or CD8+ T cells sorted from blood, taken in a trial of the OX40 agonist ivuxolimab. The clonotype comes from an adult with an advanced solid tumor such as melanoma, head and neck, liver or kidney cancer. The CDR3: CASTSGPGNEKLFF. Written as DNA, the CDR3 is TGTGCCAGCACCTCCGGGCCCGGTAATGAAAAACTGTTTTTT.